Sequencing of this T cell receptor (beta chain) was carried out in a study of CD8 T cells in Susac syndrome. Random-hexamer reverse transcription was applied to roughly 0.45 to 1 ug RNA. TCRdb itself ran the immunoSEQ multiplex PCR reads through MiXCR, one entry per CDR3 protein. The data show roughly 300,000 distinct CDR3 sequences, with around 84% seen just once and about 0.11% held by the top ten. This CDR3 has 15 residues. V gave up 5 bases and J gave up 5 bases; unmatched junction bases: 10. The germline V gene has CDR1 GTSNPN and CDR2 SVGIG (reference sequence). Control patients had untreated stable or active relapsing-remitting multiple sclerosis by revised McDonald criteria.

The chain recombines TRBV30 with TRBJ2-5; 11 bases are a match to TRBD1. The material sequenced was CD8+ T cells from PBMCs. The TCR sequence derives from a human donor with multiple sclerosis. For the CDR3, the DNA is TGTGCCTGGGGGCTTCGGGACAGGGGGTCGGAGACCCAGTACTTC. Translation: CAWGLRDRGSETQYF.